This T cell receptor (beta chain) was recorded in a study of neurological immune-mediated disorders. Study-wide findings and caveats: Phylogenetic analysis grouped 18 of 34 multiple sclerosis patients' repertoires together, suggesting a possible repertoire signature. It was HTLV-1-associated myelopathy that showed the most TCR clonal expansion, while multiple sclerosis showed the least, falling below healthy controls.

Synthesis of cDNA was accomplished via 5'RACE employing 10-nucleotide random UMIs. From 15-18 subjects, over 170 million TCR-beta sequences were obtained in each sequencing run. TCRdb passed the 5' RACE reads through MiXCR, listing each CDR3 protein once. The sample lists more than 50,000 distinct CDR3 sequences, around 3.9% occurring once. CDR1 and CDR2 from the germline V gene are DFQATT and SNEGSKA (reference sequence). The junction had 11 bases not matched to a gene; V was cut back by 6 bases and J by 6 bases. The CDR3 has 14 residues. This clonotype was observed at least ten times. Antigen: not known.

This chain links TRBV20-1 with TRBJ2-7; 10 bases align to TRBD2. Sequences were obtained from PBMCs. The source is a man aged 25 to 40 with multiple sclerosis. As DNA, the CDR3 is TGCAGTGCAAGCGCCAAGGGACTAGCGATCGAGCAGTACTTC. Protein product: CSASAKGLAIEQYF.